These T cell receptor beta chains were read from a single sample in a study of early T cells in non-severe SARS-CoV-2 infection. TCRdb re-called the 5' RACE reads through MiXCR, storing one row per CDR3 protein. Here the sample spans about 60,000 distinct CDR3 sequences, 5.6% being singletons. The sequenced sample was whole blood. Source of these receptors: an adult who was a healthcare worker with PCR-confirmed SARS-CoV-2 infection or an uninfected control (not recorded which). The CDR3 runs from the conserved cysteine through the conserved F or W. The D gene is left open where the match is weak. Rows may omit the clone size; those that give it use once, few, many or a size class.

j_gene: TRBJ2-6
d_gene: TRBD1
abundance: -
v_gene: TRBV19
CDR3nt: TGTGCCAGCAATACAGGGGCCGGGGCCAACGTCCTGACTTTC
CDR3aa: CASNTGAGANVLTF

j_gene: TRBJ1-1
d_gene: -
abundance: many
v_gene: TRBV7-3
CDR3nt: TGTGCCAGCAGCTTAGAATCAGGGCGGGGGACTGAAGCTTTCTTT
CDR3aa: CASSLESGRGTEAFF

j_gene: TRBJ1-2
d_gene: -
abundance: few
v_gene: TRBV7-9
CDR3nt: TGTGCCAGCAGTTTGGGAAGTGATCGTGGCTACACCTTC
CDR3aa: CASSLGSDRGYTF

j_gene: TRBJ2-3
d_gene: -
abundance: -
v_gene: TRBV29-1
CDR3nt: TGCAGCGTTGACCGGGCTCGAGGGGATACGCAGTATTTT
CDR3aa: CSVDRARGDTQYF

j_gene: TRBJ2-3
d_gene: -
abundance: many
v_gene: TRBV4-1
CDR3nt: TGCGCCAGCAGAGGAGGTGTAGATACGCAGTATTTT
CDR3aa: CASRGGVDTQYF

j_gene: TRBJ1-1
d_gene: -
abundance: -
v_gene: TRBV20-1
CDR3nt: TGCAGTGCTAGAGGCGTGGGGGTAGAAGGGACTGAAGCTTTCTTT
CDR3aa: CSARGVGVEGTEAFF

j_gene: TRBJ2-7
d_gene: -
abundance: many
v_gene: TRBV12-3/TRBV12-4
CDR3nt: TGTGCCAGCAGTTTATCCGTGGGTTTCTACGAGCAGTACTTC
CDR3aa: CASSLSVGFYEQYF

j_gene: TRBJ1-2
d_gene: TRBD1
abundance: -
v_gene: TRBV7-2
CDR3nt: TGTGCCAGCAGCTTAGCCCCTCGACAGGGTATTGGCTACACCTTC
CDR3aa: CASSLAPRQGIGYTF

j_gene: TRBJ2-5
d_gene: TRBD2
abundance: once
v_gene: TRBV3-1
CDR3nt: TGTGCCAGCAGCCAAATTAGCGGGAGGCCCAGGACCCAGTACTTC
CDR3aa: CASSQISGRPRTQYF

j_gene: TRBJ2-7
d_gene: TRBD2
abundance: many
v_gene: TRBV4-2
CDR3nt: TGTGCCAGCAGCGCCCGACTACAGCGGGAGGCCCGGGGCGAGCAGTACTTC
CDR3aa: CASSARLQREARGEQYF

j_gene: TRBJ2-3
d_gene: TRBD2
abundance: -
v_gene: TRBV10-3
CDR3nt: TGTGCCGCCGGTCAGCGGGAGTTTGGAGATACGCAGTATTTT
CDR3aa: CAAGQREFGDTQYF

j_gene: TRBJ2-5
d_gene: -
abundance: few
v_gene: TRBV20-1
CDR3nt: TGCAGTGCTAGGGTATCAGGAAATATGCAGACCCAGTACTTC
CDR3aa: CSARVSGNMQTQYF

j_gene: TRBJ2-7
d_gene: -
abundance: many
v_gene: TRBV6-4
CDR3nt: TGTGCCAGCAGTGACCCGCTGGGGATCTACGAAGGGCAGTACTTC
CDR3aa: CASSDPLGIYEGQYF

j_gene: TRBJ2-2
d_gene: TRBD2
abundance: -
v_gene: TRBV6-2/TRBV6-3
CDR3nt: TGTGCCAGCAGTACGACTAGCGGGGGCCTGAACACCGGGGAGCTGTTTTTT
CDR3aa: CASSTTSGGLNTGELFF

j_gene: TRBJ2-3
d_gene: -
abundance: many
v_gene: TRBV7-8
CDR3nt: TGTGCCAGCAGCTCCATCCGGGACTCAACCACAGATACGCAGTATTTT
CDR3aa: CASSSIRDSTTDTQYF

j_gene: TRBJ2-7
d_gene: -
abundance: many
v_gene: TRBV18
CDR3nt: TGTGCCAGCTCACCAAGGTCCCCTGGCAGGGCCTACGAGCAGTACTTC
CDR3aa: CASSPRSPGRAYEQYF

j_gene: TRBJ2-2
d_gene: TRBD2
abundance: many
v_gene: TRBV7-3
CDR3nt: TGTGCCAGCAGCTCAAGGGGTAGCGGGGCCGGGGAGCTGTTTTTT
CDR3aa: CASSSRGSGAGELFF

j_gene: TRBJ2-2
d_gene: TRBD2
abundance: few
v_gene: TRBV29-1
CDR3nt: TGCAGCGTTGGGACTAGCGGGATAGGAACCGGGGAGCTGTTTTTT
CDR3aa: CSVGTSGIGTGELFF

j_gene: TRBJ1-1
d_gene: TRBD1
abundance: many
v_gene: TRBV12-3/TRBV12-4
CDR3nt: TGTGCCAGCAGTCGGACAGGGAACGGAGCTTTCTTT
CDR3aa: CASSRTGNGAFF

j_gene: TRBJ2-7
d_gene: -
abundance: many
v_gene: TRBV4-3
CDR3nt: TGCGCCAGCAGCCAAGATCTTGGGAGCGGATCCTACGAGCAGTACTTC
CDR3aa: CASSQDLGSGSYEQYF

j_gene: TRBJ1-2
d_gene: -
abundance: few
v_gene: TRBV7-9
CDR3nt: TGTGCCAGCAGCTTCAGAATCGGCCCCGTGGCCAAAGGGGATGGCTACACCTTC
CDR3aa: CASSFRIGPVAKGDGYTF

j_gene: TRBJ1-1
d_gene: -
abundance: many
v_gene: TRBV7-9
CDR3nt: TGTGCCAGCAGCCCCGAAGGGTTCGGCACTGAAGCTTTCTTT
CDR3aa: CASSPEGFGTEAFF

j_gene: TRBJ2-1
d_gene: -
abundance: few
v_gene: TRBV3-1
CDR3nt: TGTGCCAGCAGCCAAGATCCCAGATACAATGAGCAGTTCTTC
CDR3aa: CASSQDPRYNEQFF

j_gene: TRBJ2-1
d_gene: -
abundance: many
v_gene: TRBV7-9
CDR3nt: TGTGCCAGCAGCTTCGGCGGGACCTCCTACAATGAGCAGTTCTTC
CDR3aa: CASSFGGTSYNEQFF

j_gene: TRBJ2-2
d_gene: -
abundance: many
v_gene: TRBV20-1
CDR3nt: TGCAGTGCTAGAGATCGGCGGTCCACCGGGGAGCTGTTTTTT
CDR3aa: CSARDRRSTGELFF

j_gene: TRBJ2-7
d_gene: -
abundance: few
v_gene: TRBV6-1
CDR3nt: TGTGCCAGCAGTGGATCATCCTTGACAGCCTCCTACGAGCAGTACTTC
CDR3aa: CASSGSSLTASYEQYF

j_gene: TRBJ2-2
d_gene: TRBD2
abundance: many
v_gene: TRBV7-3
CDR3nt: TGTGCCAGCAGCGCGTATGGGAGGGGTAGTAACACCGGGGAGCTGTTTTTT
CDR3aa: CASSAYGRGSNTGELFF

j_gene: TRBJ1-1
d_gene: TRBD1
abundance: -
v_gene: TRBV27
CDR3nt: TGTGCCAGCAGTGCTCCGGGACAGGGGCCGTGGACTGAAGCTTTCTTT
CDR3aa: CASSAPGQGPWTEAFF

j_gene: TRBJ1-5
d_gene: TRBD1
abundance: -
v_gene: TRBV12-3/TRBV12-4
CDR3nt: TGTGCCAGCAGTCCCTCGGGACAGGGGGAGCAGCCCCAGCATTTT
CDR3aa: CASSPSGQGEQPQHF

j_gene: TRBJ2-3
d_gene: -
abundance: many
v_gene: TRBV18
CDR3nt: TGTGCCAGCTCACCTAGCGACCGGGGACAAAGCACAGATACGCAGTATTTT
CDR3aa: CASSPSDRGQSTDTQYF

j_gene: TRBJ2-6
d_gene: -
abundance: many
v_gene: TRBV29-1
CDR3nt: TGCAGCGTTAGGGAGGCCGGGGCCAACGTCCTGACTTTC
CDR3aa: CSVREAGANVLTF

j_gene: TRBJ2-1
d_gene: -
abundance: few
v_gene: TRBV27
CDR3nt: TGTGCCAGCAGTTTAACGGGAGTGCGGAATGAGCAGTTCTTC
CDR3aa: CASSLTGVRNEQFF

j_gene: TRBJ2-1
d_gene: -
abundance: many
v_gene: TRBV19
CDR3nt: TGTGCCAGTAGTATAGATCTAATGGGTTCGGAGCAGTTCTTC
CDR3aa: CASSIDLMGSEQFF

j_gene: TRBJ2-7
d_gene: -
abundance: -
v_gene: TRBV3-1
CDR3nt: TGTGCCAGCAGCCAATTGAGGGACCGTCCCTACGAGCAGTACTTC
CDR3aa: CASSQLRDRPYEQYF

j_gene: TRBJ1-1
d_gene: -
abundance: many
v_gene: TRBV6-1
CDR3nt: TGTGCCACCCAGGGACGGAGCGGGACTGAAGCTTTCTTT
CDR3aa: CATQGRSGTEAFF

j_gene: TRBJ2-1
d_gene: TRBD2
abundance: many
v_gene: TRBV6-6
CDR3nt: TGTGCCAGCAGGACGGGGACTAGCGGCTACAATGAGCAGTTCTTC
CDR3aa: CASRTGTSGYNEQFF

j_gene: TRBJ2-7
d_gene: -
abundance: many
v_gene: TRBV14
CDR3nt: TGTGCCAGCAGCCACCCGGACTCCTCCTACGAGCAGTACTTC
CDR3aa: CASSHPDSSYEQYF

j_gene: TRBJ2-1
d_gene: TRBD2
abundance: many
v_gene: TRBV4-1
CDR3nt: TGCGCCAGCAGCCAAGCGTCTAGCGGAGCCTACAATGAGCAGTTCTTC
CDR3aa: CASSQASSGAYNEQFF

j_gene: TRBJ2-7
d_gene: -
abundance: many
v_gene: TRBV7-9
CDR3nt: TGTGCCAGCAGCTTAGCAGGACATCCCTACGAGCAGTACTTC
CDR3aa: CASSLAGHPYEQYF